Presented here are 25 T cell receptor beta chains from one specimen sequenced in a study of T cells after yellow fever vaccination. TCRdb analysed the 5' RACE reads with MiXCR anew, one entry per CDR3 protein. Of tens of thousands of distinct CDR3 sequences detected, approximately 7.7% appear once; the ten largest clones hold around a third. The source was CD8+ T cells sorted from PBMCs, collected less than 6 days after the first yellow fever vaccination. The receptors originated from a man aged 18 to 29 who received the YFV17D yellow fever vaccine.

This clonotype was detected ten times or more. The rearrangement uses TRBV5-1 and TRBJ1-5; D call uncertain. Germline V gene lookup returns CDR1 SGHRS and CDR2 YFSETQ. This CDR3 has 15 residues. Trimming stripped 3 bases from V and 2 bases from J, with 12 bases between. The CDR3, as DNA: TGCGCCAGCAGCTCCAGTGGGCAGCGCAATCAGCCCCAGCATTTT. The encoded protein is CASSSSGQRNQPQHF.

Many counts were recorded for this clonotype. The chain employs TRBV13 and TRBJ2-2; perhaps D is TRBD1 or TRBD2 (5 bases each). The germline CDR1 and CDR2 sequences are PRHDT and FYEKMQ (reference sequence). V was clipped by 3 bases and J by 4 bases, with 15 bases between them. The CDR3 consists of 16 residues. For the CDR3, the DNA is TGTGCCAGCAGCTTTTTCAGGGAAGAGGGCACCGGGGAGCTGTTTTTT. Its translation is CASSFFREEGTGELFF. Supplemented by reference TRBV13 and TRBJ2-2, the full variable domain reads AAGVIQSPRHLIKEKRETATLKCYPIPRHDTVYWYQQGPGQDPQFLISFYEKMQSDKGSIPDRFSAQQFSDYHSELNMSSLELGDSALYFCASSFFREEGTGELFFGEGSRLTVL.

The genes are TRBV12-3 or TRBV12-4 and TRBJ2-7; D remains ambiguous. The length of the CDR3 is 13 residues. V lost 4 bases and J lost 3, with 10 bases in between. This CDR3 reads CASSSSTDYEQYV. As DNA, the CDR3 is TGTGCCAGCAGTTCCTCTACAGACTACGAGCAGTACGTC.

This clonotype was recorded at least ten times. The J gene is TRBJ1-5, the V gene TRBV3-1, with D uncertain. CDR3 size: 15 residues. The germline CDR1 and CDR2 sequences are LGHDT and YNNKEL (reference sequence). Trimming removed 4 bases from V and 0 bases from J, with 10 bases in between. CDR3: CASSPGVNSNQPQHF. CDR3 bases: TGTGCCAGCAGCCCGGGAGTGAATAGCAATCAGCCCCAGCATTTT.

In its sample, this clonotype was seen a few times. CDR3 in amino acids: CASSSDRGPDTQYF. DNA for the CDR3: TGTGCCAGCAGCTCGGACAGGGGGCCGGATACGCAGTATTTT. The V call is TRBV7-3, the J call TRBJ2-3, with 11 bases aligning to TRBD1. V lost 4 bases and J lost 6; bases outside the gene matches: 3. In germline, CDR1 is SGHTA, CDR2 FQGTGA. There are 14 residues in the CDR3.

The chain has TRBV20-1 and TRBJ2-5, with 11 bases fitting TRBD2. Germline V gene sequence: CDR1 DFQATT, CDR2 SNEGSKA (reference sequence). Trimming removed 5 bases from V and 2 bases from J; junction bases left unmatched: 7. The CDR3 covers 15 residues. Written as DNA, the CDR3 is TGCAGTGCTGCCCGACTAGCGGGGAAACAAGAGACCCAGTACTTC. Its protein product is CSAARLAGKQETQYF.

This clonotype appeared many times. This CDR3 is CASSVGGGTEKLFF. For the CDR3, the DNA is TGTGCCAGCAGCGTAGGGGGGGGCACTGAAAAACTGTTTTTT. The gene calls are TRBV9 and TRBJ1-4; D perhaps matches TRBD1 (6 bases). Germline V gene lookup returns CDR1 SGDLS and CDR2 YYNGEE. The CDR3 consists of 14 residues. Trimming took 0 bases from V and 7 from J, leaving 10 bases between them.

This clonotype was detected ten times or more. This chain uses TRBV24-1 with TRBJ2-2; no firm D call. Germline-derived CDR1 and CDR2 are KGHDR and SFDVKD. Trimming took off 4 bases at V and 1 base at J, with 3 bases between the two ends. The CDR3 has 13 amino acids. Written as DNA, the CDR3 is TGTGCCACCAGTGACTGGAACACCGGGGAGCTGTTTTTT. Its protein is CATSDWNTGELFF.

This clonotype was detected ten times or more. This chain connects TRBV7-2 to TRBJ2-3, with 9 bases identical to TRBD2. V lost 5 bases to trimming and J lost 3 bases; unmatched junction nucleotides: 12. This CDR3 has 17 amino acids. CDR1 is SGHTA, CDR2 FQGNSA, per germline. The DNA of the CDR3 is TGTGCCAGCAGCCAGAGGAGGAGCGGGGGGCGTACAGATACGCAGTATTTT. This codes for CASSQRRSGGRTDTQYF.

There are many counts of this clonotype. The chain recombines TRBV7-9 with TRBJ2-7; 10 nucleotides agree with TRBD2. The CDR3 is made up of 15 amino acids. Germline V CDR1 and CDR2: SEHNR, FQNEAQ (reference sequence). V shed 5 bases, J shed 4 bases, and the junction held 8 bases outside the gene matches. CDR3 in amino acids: CASSLTSGELYEQYF. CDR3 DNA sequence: TGTGCCAGCAGCCTCACTAGCGGGGAACTTTACGAGCAGTACTTC. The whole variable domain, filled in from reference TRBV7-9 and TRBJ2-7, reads DTGVSQNPRHKITKRGQNVTFRCDPISEHNRLYWYRQTLGQGPEFLTYFQNEAQLEKSRLLSDRFSAERPKGSFSTLEIQRTEQGDSAMYLCASSLTSGELYEQYFGPGTRLTVT.

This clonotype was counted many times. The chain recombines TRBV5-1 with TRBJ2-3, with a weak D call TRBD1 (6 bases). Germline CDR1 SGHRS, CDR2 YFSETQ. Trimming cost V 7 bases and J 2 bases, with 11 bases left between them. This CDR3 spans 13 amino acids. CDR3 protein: CASCRTDTDTQYF. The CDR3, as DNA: TGCGCCAGCTGCCGGACAGACACAGATACGCAGTATTTT. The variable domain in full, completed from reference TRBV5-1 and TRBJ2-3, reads KAGVTQTPRYLIKTRGQQVTLSCSPISGHRSVSWYQQTPGQGLQFLFEYFSETQRNKGNFPGRFSGRQFSNSRSEMNVSTLELGDSALYLCASCRTDTDTQYFGPGTRLTVL.

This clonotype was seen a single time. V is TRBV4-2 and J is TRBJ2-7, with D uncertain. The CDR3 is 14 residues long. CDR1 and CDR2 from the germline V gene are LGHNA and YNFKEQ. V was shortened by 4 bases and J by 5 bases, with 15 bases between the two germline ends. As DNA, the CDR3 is TGTGCCAGCAGCCTCGGGCTCCTGAACGACGAGCAGTACTTC. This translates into CASSLGLLNDEQYF.

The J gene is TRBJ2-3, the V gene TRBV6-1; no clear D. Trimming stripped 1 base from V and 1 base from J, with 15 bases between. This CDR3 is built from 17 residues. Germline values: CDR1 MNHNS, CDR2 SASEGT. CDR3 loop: CASSEGEYNSGTDTQYF. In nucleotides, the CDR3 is TGTGCCAGCAGTGAAGGCGAGTACAACAGCGGCACAGATACGCAGTATTTT.

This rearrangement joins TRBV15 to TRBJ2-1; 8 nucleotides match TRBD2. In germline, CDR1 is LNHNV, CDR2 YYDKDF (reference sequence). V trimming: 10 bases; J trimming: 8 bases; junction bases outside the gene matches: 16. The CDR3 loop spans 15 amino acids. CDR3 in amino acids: CAIGGAGGSWDEQFF. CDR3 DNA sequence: TGTGCCATTGGAGGGGCGGGGGGCTCGTGGGATGAGCAGTTCTTC.

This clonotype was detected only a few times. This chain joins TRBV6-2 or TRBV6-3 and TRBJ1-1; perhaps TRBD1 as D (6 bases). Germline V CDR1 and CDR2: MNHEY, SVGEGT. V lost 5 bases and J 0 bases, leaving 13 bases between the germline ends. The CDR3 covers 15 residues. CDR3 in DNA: TGTGCCAGCAGTCAATCCGGGACATTGAACACTGAAGCTTTCTTT. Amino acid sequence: CASSQSGTLNTEAFF.

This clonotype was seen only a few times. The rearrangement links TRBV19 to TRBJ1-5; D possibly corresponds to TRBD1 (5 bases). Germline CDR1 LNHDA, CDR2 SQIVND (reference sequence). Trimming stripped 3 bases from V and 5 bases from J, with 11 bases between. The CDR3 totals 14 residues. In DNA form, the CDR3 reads TGTGCCAGTAGTATTAGCAGGGCAGATCAGCCCCAGCATTTT. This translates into CASSISRADQPQHF.

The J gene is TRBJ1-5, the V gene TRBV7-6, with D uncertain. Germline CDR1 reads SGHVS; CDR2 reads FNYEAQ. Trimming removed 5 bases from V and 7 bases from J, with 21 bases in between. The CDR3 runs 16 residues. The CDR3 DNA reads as TGTGCCAGCAGCGAAGTTTCGTATCGGGCGGGCCAGCCCCAGCATTTT. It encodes CASSEVSYRAGQPQHF.

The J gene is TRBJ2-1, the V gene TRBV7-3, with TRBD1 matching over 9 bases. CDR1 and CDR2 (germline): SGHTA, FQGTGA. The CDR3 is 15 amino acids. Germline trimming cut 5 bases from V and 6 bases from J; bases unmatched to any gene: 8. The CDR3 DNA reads TGTGCCAGCAGCCCCGGGACAGGGCTAAGCAATGAGCAGTTCTTC. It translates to CASSPGTGLSNEQFF.

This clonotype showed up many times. CDR3 DNA: TGCAGCGCCTACTCCCCCGGGGACACTGAAGCTTTCTTT. Translating it yields CSAYSPGDTEAFF. The V and J genes are TRBV29-1 and TRBJ1-1; D call uncertain. V was cut by 7 bases and J by 3 bases, with 15 bases left in between. The CDR3 has 13 amino acids. CDR1 is SQVTM and CDR2 is ANQGSEA in the germline V gene. The full variable domain, rest sourced from reference TRBV29-1 and TRBJ1-1, is SAVISQKPSRDICQRGTSLTIQCQVDSQVTMMFWYRQQPGQSLTLIATANQGSEATYESGFVIDKFPISRPNLTFSTLTVSNMSPEDSSIYLCSAYSPGDTEAFFGQGTRLTVV.

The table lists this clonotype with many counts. The CDR3 DNA follows: TGTGCCAGCAGGAGCCGGGACAGGGGTATTGTAGCTGAAGCTTTCTTT. It yields the protein CASRSRDRGIVAEAFF. The chain uses TRBV5-8 and TRBJ1-1, with 10 nucleotides matching TRBD1. The CDR3 has 16 amino acids. V trimming: 5 bases; J trimming: 6 bases; junction bases outside the gene matches: 13. Germline V gene sequence: CDR1 SGHTS, CDR2 YDEGEE.

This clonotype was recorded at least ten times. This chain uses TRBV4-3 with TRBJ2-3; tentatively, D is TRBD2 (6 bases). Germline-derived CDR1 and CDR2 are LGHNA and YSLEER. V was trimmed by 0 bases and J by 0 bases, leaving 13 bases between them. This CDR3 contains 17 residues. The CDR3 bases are TGCGCCAGCAGCCAAGAGGCCCGGGAGTTTAGCACAGATACGCAGTATTTT. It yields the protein CASSQEAREFSTDTQYF.

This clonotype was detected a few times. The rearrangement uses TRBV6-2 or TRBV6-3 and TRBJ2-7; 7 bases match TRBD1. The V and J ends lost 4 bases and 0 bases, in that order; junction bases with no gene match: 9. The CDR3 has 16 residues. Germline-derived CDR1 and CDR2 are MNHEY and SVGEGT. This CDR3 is CASSLTTGTLSYEQYV. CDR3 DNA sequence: TGTGCCAGCAGTTTAACGACAGGGACCCTCTCCTACGAGCAGTACGTC.

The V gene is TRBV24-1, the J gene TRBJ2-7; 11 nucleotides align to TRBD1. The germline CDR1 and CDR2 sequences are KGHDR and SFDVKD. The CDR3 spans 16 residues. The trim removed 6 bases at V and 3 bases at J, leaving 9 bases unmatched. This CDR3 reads CATSSSGQGEDYEQYV. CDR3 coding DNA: TGTGCCACCAGTAGTTCGGGACAGGGGGAAGACTACGAGCAGTACGTC.

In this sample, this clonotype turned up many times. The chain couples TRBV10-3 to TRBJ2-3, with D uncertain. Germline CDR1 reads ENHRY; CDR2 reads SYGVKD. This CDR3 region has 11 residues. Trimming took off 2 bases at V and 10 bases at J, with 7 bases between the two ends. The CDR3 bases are TGTGCCATCAGTGAGACTGGTCCGCAGTATTTT. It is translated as CAISETGPQYF.

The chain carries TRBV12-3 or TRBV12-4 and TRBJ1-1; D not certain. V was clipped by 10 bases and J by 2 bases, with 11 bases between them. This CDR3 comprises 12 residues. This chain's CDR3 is CATRGGNTEAFF. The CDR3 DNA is TGTGCCACACGAGGAGGAAACACTGAAGCTTTCTTT.